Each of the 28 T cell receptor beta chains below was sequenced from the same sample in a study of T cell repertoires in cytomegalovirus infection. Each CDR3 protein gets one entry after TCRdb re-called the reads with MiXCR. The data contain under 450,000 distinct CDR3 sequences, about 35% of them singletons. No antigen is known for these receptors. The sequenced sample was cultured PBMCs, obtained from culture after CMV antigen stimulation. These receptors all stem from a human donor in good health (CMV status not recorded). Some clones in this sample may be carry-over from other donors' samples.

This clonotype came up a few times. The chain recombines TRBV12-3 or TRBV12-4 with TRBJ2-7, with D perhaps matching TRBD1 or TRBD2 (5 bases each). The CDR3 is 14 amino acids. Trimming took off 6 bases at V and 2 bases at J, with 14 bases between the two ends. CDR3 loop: CASSMGRETYEQYV. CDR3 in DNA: TGTGCCAGCAGCATGGGACGTGAGACCTACGAGCAGTACGTC.

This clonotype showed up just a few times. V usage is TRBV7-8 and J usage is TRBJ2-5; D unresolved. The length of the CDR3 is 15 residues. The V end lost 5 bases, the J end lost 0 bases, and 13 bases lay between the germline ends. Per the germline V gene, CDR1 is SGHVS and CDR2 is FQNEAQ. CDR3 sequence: CASSARDTYQETQYF. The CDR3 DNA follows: TGTGCCAGCAGCGCAAGAGACACCTACCAAGAGACCCAGTACTTC.

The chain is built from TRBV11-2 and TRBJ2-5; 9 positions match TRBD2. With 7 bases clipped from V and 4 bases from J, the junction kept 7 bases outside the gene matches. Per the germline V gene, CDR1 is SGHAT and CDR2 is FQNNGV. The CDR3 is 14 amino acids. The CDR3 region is CASMNSGRRETQYF. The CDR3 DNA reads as TGTGCCAGCATGAATAGCGGGAGAAGAGAGACCCAGTACTTC.

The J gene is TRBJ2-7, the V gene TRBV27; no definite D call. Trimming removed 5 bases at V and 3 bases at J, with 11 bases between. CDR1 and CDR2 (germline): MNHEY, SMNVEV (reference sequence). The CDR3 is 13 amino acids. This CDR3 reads CASSPRVGYEQYV. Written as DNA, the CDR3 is TGTGCCAGCAGTCCTAGGGTGGGCTACGAGCAGTACGTC.

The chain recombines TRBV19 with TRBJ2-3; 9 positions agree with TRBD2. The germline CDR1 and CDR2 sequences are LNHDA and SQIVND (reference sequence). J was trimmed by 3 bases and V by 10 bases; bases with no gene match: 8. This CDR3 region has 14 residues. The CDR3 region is CAIAVAGVTDTQYF. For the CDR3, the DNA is TGTGCCATAGCAGTAGCGGGAGTGACAGATACGCAGTATTTT.

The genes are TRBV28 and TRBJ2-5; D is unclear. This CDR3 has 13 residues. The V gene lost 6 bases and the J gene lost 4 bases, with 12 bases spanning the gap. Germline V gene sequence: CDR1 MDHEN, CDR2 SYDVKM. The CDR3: CASRSPVGETQYF. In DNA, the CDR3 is TGTGCCAGCAGATCACCGGTGGGAGAGACCCAGTACTTC.

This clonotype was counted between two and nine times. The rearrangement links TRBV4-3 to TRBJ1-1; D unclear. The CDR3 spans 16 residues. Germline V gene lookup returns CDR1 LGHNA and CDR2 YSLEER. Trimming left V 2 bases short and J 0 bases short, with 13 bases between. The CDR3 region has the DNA TGCGCCAGCAGCCAATCCCCCTCCAGTATGAACACTGAAGCTTTCTTT. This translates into CASSQSPSSMNTEAFF.

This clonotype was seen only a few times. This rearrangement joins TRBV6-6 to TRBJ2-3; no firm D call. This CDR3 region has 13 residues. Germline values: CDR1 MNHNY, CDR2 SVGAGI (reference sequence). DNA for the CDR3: TGTACCACCAACGGACCGACGACAGATACGCAGTATTTT. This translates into CTTNGPTTDTQYF.

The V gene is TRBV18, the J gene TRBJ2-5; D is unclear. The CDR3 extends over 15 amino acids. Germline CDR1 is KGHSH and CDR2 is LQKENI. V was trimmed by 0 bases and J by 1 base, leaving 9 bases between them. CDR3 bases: TGTGCCAGCTCACCACCTGAGATTTTCCAAGAGACCCAGTACTTC. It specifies CASSPPEIFQETQYF.

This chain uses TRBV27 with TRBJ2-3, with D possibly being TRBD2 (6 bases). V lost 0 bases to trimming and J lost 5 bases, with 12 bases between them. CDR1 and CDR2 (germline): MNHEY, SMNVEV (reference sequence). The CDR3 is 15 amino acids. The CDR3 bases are TGTGCCAGCAGTTTATCGTATGGGGGGATAGATACGCAGTATTTT. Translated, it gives CASSLSYGGIDTQYF.

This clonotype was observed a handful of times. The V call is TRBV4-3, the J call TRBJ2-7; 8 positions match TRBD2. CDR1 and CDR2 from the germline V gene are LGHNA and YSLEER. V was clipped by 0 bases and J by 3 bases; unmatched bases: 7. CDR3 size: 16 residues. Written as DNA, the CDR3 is TGCGCCAGCAGCCAAGATCGAACTAGCGGAAGCTACGAGCAGTACTTC. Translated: CASSQDRTSGSYEQYF.

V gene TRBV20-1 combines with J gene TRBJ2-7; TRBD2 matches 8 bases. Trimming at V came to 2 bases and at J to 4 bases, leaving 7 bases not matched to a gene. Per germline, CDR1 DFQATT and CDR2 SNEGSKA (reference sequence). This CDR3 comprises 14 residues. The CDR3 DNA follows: TGCAGTGCTAGATCGGGACTAGTGGGATACGAGCAGTACTTC. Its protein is CSARSGLVGYEQYF.

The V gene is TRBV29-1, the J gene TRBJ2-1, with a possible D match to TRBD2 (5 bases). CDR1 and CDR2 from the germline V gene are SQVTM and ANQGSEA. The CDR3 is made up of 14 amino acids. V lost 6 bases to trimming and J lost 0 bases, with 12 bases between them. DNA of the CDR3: TGCAGCGTGCCGGAACTAGACTCCTACAATGAGCAGTTCTTC. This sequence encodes CSVPELDSYNEQFF.

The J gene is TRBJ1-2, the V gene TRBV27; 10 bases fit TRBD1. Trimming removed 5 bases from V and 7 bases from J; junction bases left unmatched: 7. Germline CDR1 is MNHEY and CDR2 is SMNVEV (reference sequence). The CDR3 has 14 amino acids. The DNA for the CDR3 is TGTGCCAGCAGTCCCGGACAGGGGGGTTCTGGCTACACCTTC. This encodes CASSPGQGGSGYTF.

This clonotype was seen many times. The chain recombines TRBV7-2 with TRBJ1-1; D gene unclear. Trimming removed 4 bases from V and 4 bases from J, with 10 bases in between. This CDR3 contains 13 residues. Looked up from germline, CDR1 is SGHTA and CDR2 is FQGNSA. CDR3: CASSSSRGTEAFF. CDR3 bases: TGTGCCAGCAGCTCCTCACGCGGCACTGAAGCTTTCTTT. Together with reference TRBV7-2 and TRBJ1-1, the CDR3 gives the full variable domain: GAGVSQSPSNKVTEKGKDVELRCDPISGHTALYWYRQSLGQGLEFLIYFQGNSAPDKSGLPSDRFSAERTGGSVSTLTIQRTQQEDSAVYLCASSSSRGTEAFFGQGTRLTVV.

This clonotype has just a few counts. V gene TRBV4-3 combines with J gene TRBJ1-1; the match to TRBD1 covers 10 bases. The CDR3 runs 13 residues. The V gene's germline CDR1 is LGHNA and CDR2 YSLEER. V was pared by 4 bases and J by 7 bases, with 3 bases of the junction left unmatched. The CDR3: CASSPGQGYEAFF. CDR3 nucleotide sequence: TGCGCCAGCAGCCCGGGACAGGGGTATGAAGCTTTCTTT.

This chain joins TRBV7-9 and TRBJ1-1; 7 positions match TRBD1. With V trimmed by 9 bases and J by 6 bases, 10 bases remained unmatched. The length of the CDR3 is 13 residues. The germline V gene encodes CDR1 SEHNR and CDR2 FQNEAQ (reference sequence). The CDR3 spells CASTGQRHPEAFF. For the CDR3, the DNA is TGTGCCAGTACGGGACAGCGGCACCCTGAAGCTTTCTTT.

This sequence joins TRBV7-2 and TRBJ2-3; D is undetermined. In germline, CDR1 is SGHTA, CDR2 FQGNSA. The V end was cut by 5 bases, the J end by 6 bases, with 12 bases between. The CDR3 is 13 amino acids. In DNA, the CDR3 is TGTGCCAGCAGCCCTCGACGCCAGGATACGCAGTATTTT. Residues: CASSPRRQDTQYF.

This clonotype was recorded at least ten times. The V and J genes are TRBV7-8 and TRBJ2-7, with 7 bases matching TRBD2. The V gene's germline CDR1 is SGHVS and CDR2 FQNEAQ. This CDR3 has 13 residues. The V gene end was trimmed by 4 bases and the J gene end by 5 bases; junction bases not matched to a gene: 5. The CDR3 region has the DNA TGTGCCAGCAGCTACCAAAGCGGGAACGAGCAGTACTTC. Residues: CASSYQSGNEQYF.

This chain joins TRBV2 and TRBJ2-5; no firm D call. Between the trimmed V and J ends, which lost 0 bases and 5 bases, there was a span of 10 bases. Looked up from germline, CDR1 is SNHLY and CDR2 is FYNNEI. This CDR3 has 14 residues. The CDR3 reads CASSEAGLGETQYF. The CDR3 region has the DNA TGTGCCAGCAGTGAAGCGGGCCTCGGTGAGACCCAGTACTTC.

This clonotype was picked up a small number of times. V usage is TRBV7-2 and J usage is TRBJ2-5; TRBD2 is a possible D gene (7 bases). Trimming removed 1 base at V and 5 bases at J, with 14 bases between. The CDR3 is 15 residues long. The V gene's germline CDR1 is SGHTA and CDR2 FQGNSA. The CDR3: CASSLGGGAQETQYF. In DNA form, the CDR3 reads TGTGCCAGCAGCTTAGGGGGGGGGGCTCAGGAGACCCAGTACTTC.

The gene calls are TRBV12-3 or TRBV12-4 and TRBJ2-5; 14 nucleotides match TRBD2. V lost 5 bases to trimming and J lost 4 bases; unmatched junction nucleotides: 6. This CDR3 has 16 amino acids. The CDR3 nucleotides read TGTGCCAGCAGTGCTGGACTAGCGGGAGGTATAGAGACCCAGTACTTC. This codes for CASSAGLAGGIETQYF.

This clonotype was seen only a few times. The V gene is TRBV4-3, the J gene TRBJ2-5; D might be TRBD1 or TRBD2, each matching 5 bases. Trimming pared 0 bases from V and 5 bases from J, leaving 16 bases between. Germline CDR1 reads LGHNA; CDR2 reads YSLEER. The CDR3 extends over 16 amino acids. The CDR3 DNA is TGCGCCAGCAGCCAAGATCGGGACCGAGGAAGGGAGACCCAGTACTTC. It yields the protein CASSQDRDRGRETQYF.

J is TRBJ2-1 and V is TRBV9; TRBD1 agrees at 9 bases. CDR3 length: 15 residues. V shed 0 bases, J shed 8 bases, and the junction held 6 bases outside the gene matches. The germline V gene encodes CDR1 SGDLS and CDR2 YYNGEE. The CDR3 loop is CASSVAGQGRDEQFF. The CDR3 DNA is TGTGCCAGCAGCGTAGCGGGACAGGGCAGGGATGAGCAGTTCTTC. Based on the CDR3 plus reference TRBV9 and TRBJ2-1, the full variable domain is DSGVTQTPKHLITATGQRVTLRCSPRSGDLSVYWYQQSLDQGLQFLIQYYNGEERAKGNILERFSAQQFPDLHSELNLSSLELGDSALYFCASSVAGQGRDEQFFGPGTRLTVL.

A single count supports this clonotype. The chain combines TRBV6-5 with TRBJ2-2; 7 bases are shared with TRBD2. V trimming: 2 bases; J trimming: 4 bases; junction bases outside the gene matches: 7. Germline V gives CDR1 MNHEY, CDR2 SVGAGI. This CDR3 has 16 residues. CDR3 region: CASSYEASGATGELFF. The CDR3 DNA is TGTGCCAGCAGTTACGAGGCTAGCGGAGCCACCGGGGAGCTGTTTTTT.

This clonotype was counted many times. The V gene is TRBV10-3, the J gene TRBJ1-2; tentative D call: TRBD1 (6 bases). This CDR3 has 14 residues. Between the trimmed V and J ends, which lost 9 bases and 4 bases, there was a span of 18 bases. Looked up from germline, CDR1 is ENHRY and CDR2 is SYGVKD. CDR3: CAIAAGAQAYGYTF. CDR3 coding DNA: TGTGCCATAGCCGCGGGGGCGCAAGCCTATGGCTACACCTTC.

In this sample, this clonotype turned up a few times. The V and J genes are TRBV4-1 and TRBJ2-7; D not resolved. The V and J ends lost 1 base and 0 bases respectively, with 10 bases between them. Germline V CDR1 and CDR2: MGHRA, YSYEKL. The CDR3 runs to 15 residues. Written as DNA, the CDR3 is TGCGCCAGCAGCCAAGTTCATCATTTCTCCTACGAGCAGTACGTC. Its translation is CASSQVHHFSYEQYV.

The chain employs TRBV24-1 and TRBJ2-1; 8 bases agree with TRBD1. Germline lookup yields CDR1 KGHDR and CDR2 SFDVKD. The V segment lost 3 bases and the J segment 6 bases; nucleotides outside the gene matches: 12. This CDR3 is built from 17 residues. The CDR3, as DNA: TGTGCCACCAGTGATGAGCAGGGGGCCCTCTTCGGCAATGAGCAGTTCTTC. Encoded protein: CATSDEQGALFGNEQFF.